What follows are 30 T cell receptor beta chains derived from one specimen sequenced in a study of blood T cell repertoires in COVID-19. The table came from immunoSEQ multiplex PCR; TCRdb's copy has only in-frame clones and leaves some out. The sample lists roughly 260,000 clones, 88% occurring once. Material: peripheral blood. These receptors all stem from a man aged 55-75 years who had recovered from COVID-19.

This chain connects TRBV12-3 or TRBV12-4 to TRBJ1-2; no firm D call. The CDR3 contains 12 residues. Trimming took off 4 bases at V and 9 bases at J, with 12 bases between the two ends. Here the CDR3 reads CASSSEAPRYTF. In DNA form, the CDR3 reads TGTGCCAGCAGTTCCGAGGCCCCTCGCTACACCTTC.

The chain carries TRBV9 and TRBJ1-3; D gene unclear. CDR3 size: 15 residues. CDR1 SGDLS and CDR2 YYNGEE come from the germline V gene. Trimming removed 2 bases at V and 0 bases at J, with 9 bases between. The CDR3 DNA follows: TGTGCCAGCAGCGTCGCCGAGTTCTCTGGAAACACCATATATTTT. It encodes CASSVAEFSGNTIYF.

In this sample, this clone turned up a few times. V is TRBV11-2 and J is TRBJ1-3; no reliable D call. The CDR3 covers 14 residues. The germline V gene encodes CDR1 SGHAT and CDR2 FQNNGV. V lost 0 bases to trimming and J lost 4 bases, with 7 bases between them. Here the CDR3 DNA reads TGTGCCAGCAGCTTAGACTTCGTGGGAAACACCATATATTTT. Translated, it gives CASSLDFVGNTIYF.

The rearrangement uses TRBV27 and TRBJ2-3; 7 nucleotides line up with TRBD1. From germline, CDR1 is MNHEY and CDR2 SMNVEV (reference sequence). Trimming took 5 bases from V and 6 from J; bases not matched to a gene: 11. This CDR3 contains 15 residues. This chain's CDR3 is CASSPLLIQGDTQYF. For the CDR3, the DNA is TGTGCCAGCAGTCCACTCCTAATACAGGGGGATACGCAGTATTTT.

This chain joins TRBV3-1 (or the pseudogene TRBV3-2) and TRBJ1-1; 7 bases fit TRBD1. The CDR3 covers 16 residues. Germline V CDR1 and CDR2: LGHDT, YNNKEL (reference sequence). Trimming removed 8 bases from V and 2 bases from J; junction bases left unmatched: 14. CDR3 bases: TGTGCCAGCTCACTAACTTTGACAGGGCCAAACACTGAAGCTTTCTTT. The encoded protein is CASSLTLTGPNTEAFF.

CDR3 bases: TGTGCCACCAGCAGAGACCGGGACAGGGCTGGACAGCCCCAGCATTTT. It is translated as CATSRDRDRAGQPQHF. V gene TRBV15 combines with J gene TRBJ1-5; 9 nucleotides agree with TRBD1. V was pared by 0 bases and J by 7 bases, with 7 bases of the junction left unmatched. From germline, CDR1 is LNHNV and CDR2 YYDKDF (reference sequence). This CDR3 has 16 amino acids.

This sequence joins TRBV27 and TRBJ1-1, with 7 nucleotides matching TRBD1. V dropped 3 bases and J dropped 3; count of bases not matched to a gene: 4. There are 14 residues in the CDR3. The germline V gene encodes CDR1 MNHEY and CDR2 SMNVEV (reference sequence). CDR3 bases: TGTGCCAGCAGTTTGACAGGGCTGTACACTGAAGCTTTCTTT. Translation: CASSLTGLYTEAFF.

The chain joins TRBV4-2 to TRBJ1-2; D is unclear. The CDR3 covers 16 residues. Germline lookup yields CDR1 LGHNA and CDR2 YNFKEQ. V was shortened by 1 base and J by 5 bases, with 17 bases between the two germline ends. The CDR3 region is CASSQGRASLIYGYTF. DNA of the CDR3: TGTGCCAGCAGCCAAGGGCGGGCCAGTTTGATTTATGGCTACACCTTC.

The genes are TRBV12-3 or TRBV12-4 and TRBJ2-7, with D possibly being TRBD1 (5 bases). Trimming took off 11 bases at V and 0 bases at J, with 14 bases between the two ends. The CDR3 sequence is 13 residues long. CDR3 in amino acids: CASRRQSSYEQYF. CDR3 sequence (DNA): TGTGCCTCCAGAAGACAGAGCTCCTACGAGCAGTACTTC.

This clone showed up just once. The chain has TRBV20-1 and TRBJ2-7; the match to TRBD1 covers 9 bases. Germline V gene lookup returns CDR1 DFQATT and CDR2 SNEGSKA (reference sequence). The CDR3 covers 11 residues. The CDR3 coding sequence is TGCAGCGGGACAGGGAACTACGAGCAGTACTTC. Protein: CSGTGNYEQYF.

About this clone: The sample carries other DNA sequences with the same CDR3. The chain couples TRBV18 to TRBJ2-7, with D possibly matching TRBD1 (5 bases). Germline CDR1 and CDR2: KGHSH and LQKENI. The CDR3 totals 14 residues. The V end was cut by 1 base, the J end by 2 bases, with 9 bases between. CDR3 loop: CASSPLAGPYEQYF. CDR3 bases: TGTGCCAGCTCACCACTAGCAGGGCCCTACGAGCAGTACTTC.

The chain recombines TRBV19 with TRBJ1-1; D perhaps matches TRBD1 (6 bases). Germline CDR1 and CDR2: LNHDA and SQIVND (reference sequence). The V and J ends lost 5 bases and 4 bases respectively, with 11 bases between them. The CDR3 is 13 residues long. The CDR3 loop reads CASSWRGATEAFF. The CDR3 DNA follows: TGTGCCAGTAGTTGGCGGGGGGCCACTGAAGCTTTCTTT.

Only one count was recorded for this clone. The chain recombines TRBV5-8 with TRBJ1-2; no definite D call. Trimming left V 0 bases short and J 3 bases short, with 9 bases between. CDR3 length equals 14 residues. Germline CDR1 reads SGHTS; CDR2 reads YDEGEE. Here the CDR3 DNA reads TGTGCCAGCAGCTTGGCGGGGTCATACTATGGCTACACCTTC. Translating it yields CASSLAGSYYGYTF.

The chain joins TRBV3-1 (or the pseudogene TRBV3-2) to TRBJ1-1, with D perhaps TRBD1 (5 bases). Per the germline V gene, CDR1 is LGHDT and CDR2 is YNNKEL (reference sequence). The CDR3 contains 11 residues. V was shortened by 3 bases and J by 11 bases, with 10 bases between the two germline ends. Here the CDR3 DNA reads TGTGCCAGCAGCCAGAATACAGGTGCTTTCTTT. Its protein is CASSQNTGAFF.

J is TRBJ1-1 and V is TRBV6-4; 10 nucleotides agree with TRBD1. Trimming at V came to 6 bases and at J to 4 bases, leaving 2 bases not matched to a gene. CDR3 length: 13 residues. The germline gives CDR1 MRHNA, CDR2 SNTAGT. In nucleotides, the CDR3 is TGTGCCAGCAGCCGGGACAGGGGCACTGAAGCTTTCTTT. Residues: CASSRDRGTEAFF.

Written as DNA, the CDR3 is TGTGCCAGCACGCCAGGGGAGGGTAACACTGAAGCTTTCTTT. Amino acid sequence: CASTPGEGNTEAFF. The gene calls are TRBV7-6 and TRBJ1-1; D may be TRBD1 (6 bases). This CDR3 comprises 14 residues. The V gene's germline CDR1 is SGHVS and CDR2 FNYEAQ. V was pared by 7 bases and J by 2 bases, with 14 bases between.

V gene TRBV30 combines with J gene TRBJ1-1; D ambiguous. Trimming removed 4 bases at V and 1 base at J, with 10 bases between. The CDR3 extends over 13 amino acids. Germline loops: CDR1 GTSNPN, CDR2 SVGIG (reference sequence). The CDR3 region has the DNA TGTGCCTGGATTCGAGAAAAGAACACTGAAGCTTTCTTT. It encodes CAWIREKNTEAFF. The full variable domain, completed using reference TRBV30 and TRBJ1-1, is SQTIHQWPATLVQPVGSPLSLECTVEGTSNPNLYWYRQAAGRGLQLLFYSVGIGQISSEVPQNLSASRPQDRQFILSSKKLLLSDSGFYLCAWIREKNTEAFFGQGTRLTVV.

The J gene is TRBJ2-7, the V gene TRBV4-2, with D possibly being TRBD1 (6 bases). V shed 4 bases and J shed 3 bases, with 16 bases lying between them. The length of the CDR3 is 15 residues. Germline V gives CDR1 LGHNA, CDR2 YNFKEQ. In DNA, the CDR3 is TGTGCCAGCAGCCTGCAGCAAGACAGGAGCTACGAGCAGTACTTC. It codes for CASSLQQDRSYEQYF.

The chain carries TRBV3-1 (or the pseudogene TRBV3-2) and TRBJ2-1; D possibly corresponds to TRBD1 (5 bases). The CDR3 covers 11 residues. V was cut by 0 bases and J by 14 bases, with 8 bases left in between. From germline, CDR1 is LGHDT and CDR2 YNNKEL (reference sequence). CDR3 in DNA: TGTGCCAGCAGCCAAGATTCCAGGGAGTTCTTC. Translation gives CASSQDSREFF.

V gene TRBV19 combines with J gene TRBJ1-3; D call uncertain. The CDR3 consists of 13 residues. The V gene's germline CDR1 is LNHDA and CDR2 SQIVND (reference sequence). V was pared by 6 bases and J by 7 bases, with 13 bases between. CDR3 nucleotide sequence: TGTGCCAGTAGGGATACAAGGAGGAACACCATATATTTT. It codes for CASRDTRRNTIYF.

The rearrangement uses TRBV6-5 and TRBJ1-1; no clear D gene. Trimming removed 6 bases from V and 0 bases from J, with 14 bases in between. CDR3 size: 15 residues. Germline V CDR1 and CDR2: MNHEY, SVGAGI. The DNA of the CDR3 is TGTGCCAGCAGCCAGACTGGTGGAGTGAACACTGAAGCTTTCTTT. Translated: CASSQTGGVNTEAFF.

J is TRBJ2-1 and V is TRBV27; TRBD2 is a possible D gene (6 bases). CDR1 MNHEY and CDR2 SMNVEV come from the germline V gene (reference sequence). CDR3 length equals 14 residues. The V and J ends lost 3 bases and 2 bases respectively, with 8 bases between them. The CDR3 loop is CASSFPGAYNEQFF. In DNA, the CDR3 is TGTGCCAGCAGTTTCCCGGGGGCCTACAATGAGCAGTTCTTC.

The chain carries TRBV4-1 and TRBJ2-4; TRBD2 agrees at 7 bases. Germline CDR1 reads MGHRA; CDR2 reads YSYEKL. The trim removed 3 bases at V and 12 bases at J, leaving 11 bases unmatched. The length of the CDR3 is 14 residues. DNA of the CDR3: TGCGCCAGCAGCCAGGAAGGACTAGAGGGAACTCAGTACTTC. Protein sequence: CASSQEGLEGTQYF.

This sequence joins TRBV19 and TRBJ1-2, with 8 bases aligning to TRBD1. The V segment lost 3 bases and the J segment 3 bases; nucleotides outside the gene matches: 0. CDR1 and CDR2 (germline): LNHDA, SQIVND (reference sequence). This CDR3 comprises 13 residues. The CDR3 region is CASSMTGDYGYTF. The DNA of the CDR3 is TGTGCCAGTAGTATGACAGGGGACTATGGCTACACCTTC.

This chain joins TRBV15 and TRBJ2-7; D may be TRBD1 (6 bases). The CDR3 runs 14 residues. CDR1 and CDR2 from the germline V gene are LNHNV and YYDKDF (reference sequence). Trimming removed 5 bases from V and 1 base from J, with 12 bases in between. This CDR3 reads CATSLNRDSYEQYF. The CDR3 DNA is TGTGCCACCAGCTTGAACAGGGATTCCTACGAGCAGTACTTC.

A single count supports this clone. The chain recombines TRBV4-2 with TRBJ2-6, with D uncertain. The CDR3 runs to 17 residues. CDR1 is LGHNA and CDR2 is YNFKEQ in the germline V gene. V was shortened by 1 base and J by 0 bases, with 10 bases between the two germline ends. For the CDR3, the DNA is TGTGCCAGCAGCCAAGGTCCGCGTGCCTCTGGGGCCAACGTCCTGACTTTC. Its translation is CASSQGPRASGANVLTF.

The chain carries TRBV27 and TRBJ2-7; TRBD2 matches 9 bases. V shed 4 bases and J 0 bases; nucleotides not matched to a gene: 4. The CDR3 sequence is 15 residues long. Germline V gives CDR1 MNHEY, CDR2 SMNVEV (reference sequence). CDR3 residues: CASSSPTSGSYEQYF. Written as DNA, the CDR3 is TGTGCCAGCAGTTCGCCGACTAGCGGCTCCTACGAGCAGTACTTC.

V gene TRBV7-8 combines with J gene TRBJ2-1; TRBD2 might be the D (5 bases). Germline-derived CDR1 and CDR2 are SGHVS and FQNEAQ. The V end was cut by 1 base, the J end by 10 bases, with 17 bases between. The CDR3 is made up of 15 amino acids. CDR3 bases: TGTGCCAGCAGCTTAGAGGCGCGGGCGGTTGGAGAGCAGTTCTTC. This codes for CASSLEARAVGEQFF.

V usage is TRBV24-1 and J usage is TRBJ2-1; 12 bases are shared with TRBD2. This CDR3 spans 16 amino acids. Germline CDR1 reads KGHDR; CDR2 reads SFDVKD. V lost 6 bases and J lost 6; bases outside the gene matches: 8. CDR3 nucleotide sequence: TGTGCCACCAGTAGCACTAGCGGGGGGACCTTCAATGAGCAGTTCTTC. Its protein is CATSSTSGGTFNEQFF.

The chain carries TRBV7-9 and TRBJ2-3; 7 bases line up with TRBD1. With 0 bases clipped from V and 2 bases from J, the junction kept 2 bases outside the gene matches. Germline CDR1 reads SEHNR; CDR2 reads FQNEAQ (reference sequence). There are 15 residues in the CDR3. CDR3 amino acids: CASSLARGNTDTQYF. The CDR3 bases are TGTGCCAGCAGCTTAGCCAGGGGGAACACAGATACGCAGTATTTT. The variable domain in full, with the rest retrieved from reference TRBV7-9 and TRBJ2-3, is DTGVSQNPRHKITKRGQNVTFRCDPISEHNRLYWYRQTLGQGPEFLTYFQNEAQLEKSRLLSDRFSAERPKGSFSTLEIQRTEQGDSAMYLCASSLARGNTDTQYFGPGTRLTVL.